This T cell receptor (beta chain) emerged from a study of response to subunit inactivated influenza vaccine. TCRdb used MiXCR to reprocess the RT-PCR reads, holding one entry per CDR3 protein. The sample carries roughly 790,000 distinct CDR3 sequences, 21% recorded once. This clonotype has just a few counts. The V segment lost 4 bases and the J segment 7 bases; nucleotides outside the gene matches: 5. CDR3 length equals 13 residues. Per the germline V gene, CDR1 is MNHEY and CDR2 is SVGEGT. The sample in question was PBMCs from blood, obtained 5 days after vaccination. The TCR sequence derives from a man aged 45-65 years who received an inactivated influenza vaccine. The chain recombines TRBV6-2 or TRBV6-3 with TRBJ1-1; 8 bases are shared with TRBD1. The CDR3 DNA follows: TGTGCCAGCAGTTTCCAAGGACAGGGTGAAGCTTTCTTT. As protein: CASSFQGQGEAFF.